The rows below give T cell receptor beta chains drawn from one sample of a study of T cells in Graves' hyperthyroidism and ophthalmopathy. TCRdb used MiXCR to reprocess the multiplex PCR reads, holding one entry per CDR3 protein. The data show about 350,000 distinct CDR3 sequences, with 14% seen just once and around 24% held by the top ten. Specimen: blood. The receptors derive from a woman in her twenties or thirties with Graves' hyperthyroidism. Each CDR3 is given with its conserved first and last residue. D genes are given only for firm matches. Expanded clones get a size class; other rows say once, few or many, or leave the size out.

J gene | V gene | clone size | CDR3 length | D gene | CDR3 DNA | CDR3 protein
TRBJ2-7 | TRBV11-2 | NA | 16 | NA | TGTGCCAGCAGCTTTCTGACTGGCCTCAGCTCCTACGAGCAGTACTTC | CASSFLTGLSSYEQYF
TRBJ2-3 | TRBV5-1 | many | 15 | NA | TGCGCCAGCAGCTTGGAGGCGGCTAGCACAGATATGCAGTATTTT | CASSLEAASTDMQYF
TRBJ1-5 | TRBV12-3/TRBV12-4 | NA | 16 | NA | TGTGCCAGCAGTTGCTATCAGGGGATACCTGGGCAGCCCCAGCATTTT | CASSCYQGIPGQPQHF
TRBJ1-5 | TRBV10-3 | once | 16 | NA | TGTGCCAGCAGTTTATCCAGGGTAGTAGGCGGTCAGCCCCAGCATTTT | CASSLSRVVGGQPQHF
TRBJ2-5 | TRBV28 | many | 11 | NA | TGTGCCAGCAGTCTCCTTGGGGGCCAGTACTTC | CASSLLGGQYF
TRBJ2-1 | TRBV5-4 | many | 15 | TRBD1 | TGTGCCAGCAGCGGGGACAGGGCAGCCTACAATGAGCAGTTCTTC | CASSGDRAAYNEQFF
TRBJ1-5 | TRBV2 | many | 13 | NA | TGTGCCAGCAGCCTAATCCAGAATCAGCCCCAGCATTTT | CASSLIQNQPQHF
TRBJ2-4 | TRBV30 | few | 15 | NA | TGTGCCTGGAGTGTGAAGGGTATAGCCAAAAACATTCAGTACTTC | CAWSVKGIAKNIQYF
TRBJ2-5 | TRBV7-6 | many | 15 | NA | TGTGCCAGCAGCTTAGTTCAGCGGTCCGAAGAGACCCAGTACTTC | CASSLVQRSEETQYF
TRBJ2-1 | TRBV20-1 | many | 14 | TRBD1 | TGCAGTGCCACCTATGGACAGGGGTACAATGAGCAGTTCTTC | CSATYGQGYNEQFF
TRBJ2-7 | TRBV5-1 | many | 15 | NA | TGCGCCAGCAGCTTGGCAGGACACCCTTCCTACGAGCAGTACTTC | CASSLAGHPSYEQYF
TRBJ2-2 | TRBV9 | NA | 15 | NA | TGTGCCAGCACCGACCTTGGGGACGGCACCGGGGAGCTGTTTTTT | CASTDLGDGTGELFF
TRBJ2-2 | TRBV3-1 | few | 18 | TRBD2 | TGTGCCAGCAGCCAAGATGGGCGACTAGCGGGAGTACACGGGGAGCTGTTTTTT | CASSQDGRLAGVHGELFF
TRBJ2-2 | TRBV11-2 | many | 16 | TRBD2 | TGTGCCAGCAGGCGCCTAGCGGACACGAACACCGGGGAGCTGTTTTTT | CASRRLADTNTGELFF
TRBJ2-1 | TRBV28 | many | 14 | TRBD2 | TGTGCCAGCAGTTGGGGCGGGAGGATAGGTGAGCAGTTCTTC | CASSWGGRIGEQFF
TRBJ2-7 | TRBV2 | many | 13 | NA | TGTGCCAGCAGTGATGACACCATGAGCGAGCAGTACTTC | CASSDDTMSEQYF